The following is a TCR beta chain sequence with its context. Its target is not known. Trimming pared 3 bases from V and 2 bases from J, leaving 9 bases between. Per the germline V gene, CDR1 is DFQATT and CDR2 is SNEGSKA (reference sequence). The CDR3 sequence is 13 residues long. This entry comes from a study of yellow fever vaccine responses in identical twins. Study-wide results and caveats: Twin vaccine T cell responses reportedly seemed partly convergent, partly personalized.

TCRdb re-called the RT-PCR reads through MiXCR, storing one row per CDR3 protein. The table lists some 2,400 distinct CDR3 sequences, approximately 84% of them singletons. This chain joins TRBV20-1 and TRBJ2-3; unclear D gene. The sequence came from a female donor who received the yellow fever vaccine. The material was T cells from blood (PBMCs), unsorted or a sorted subset (not recorded which), obtained before or after yellow fever vaccination (not recorded which). The CDR3 bases are TGCAGTGCTAGCCCCGTAGACACAGATACGCAGTATTTT. Protein product: CSASPVDTDTQYF.